This T cell receptor beta chain appears in the sequencing data of a study of cytomegalovirus exposure and HLA in healthy donors. Study in general: Researchers previously reported finding just under 120 million unique TCR beta sequences from approximately 200 million T cells.

PCR amplification relied on 60 Vbeta primers (plus 13 Jbeta primers). Clones were sequenced by immunoSEQ multiplex PCR, and TCRdb holds only the in-frame ones, with some missing. The table includes about 140,000 clones, approximately 80% detected once. Germline CDR1 SEHNR, CDR2 FQNEAQ (reference sequence). Deletions cut 5 bases from V and 2 bases from J, with 12 bases between. There are 14 residues in the CDR3. Study findings and constraints: Associated with HLA alleles at 0.05 false discovery rate in a later analysis were 16,951 TCR beta sequences. Immune exposure information comprised only CMV serostatus. Many donors shared some public TCRs, even though most TCR sequences were rare.

About this clone itself: Its cognate antigen is unknown.

This sequence was found in a woman between 18 and 29 years old in good health and CMV-seropositive. The V call is TRBV7-9, the J call TRBJ1-2; D is uncertain. The sample was PBMCs. Here the CDR3 reads CASSHNQANYGYTF. The CDR3 bases are TGTGCCAGCAGCCATAATCAGGCGAACTATGGCTACACCTTC. Supplemented by reference TRBV7-9 and TRBJ1-2, the full variable domain reads DTGVSQNPRHKITKRGQNVTFRCDPISEHNRLYWYRQTLGQGPEFLTYFQNEAQLEKSRLLSDRFSAERPKGSFSTLEIQRTEQGDSAMYLCASSHNQANYGYTFGSGTRLTVV.